The present entry profiles one TCR beta chain with its context. Its antigen is currently unknown. Germline lookup yields CDR1 SGHTA and CDR2 FQGNSA. V shed 1 base and J shed 2 bases, with 5 bases lying between them. This CDR3 is built from 13 residues. This entry is derived from a study of siplizumab effects on memory and regulatory T cells. Study findings and constraints: Memory cells seemed less diverse than naive T cells, which seemed major alloresponse contributors.

TCRdb's table, derived via immunoSEQ multiplex PCR, lists solely in-frame clones and lacks some. The sample contains 100,000 or so clones, roughly 93% of which appear only once. The sequence was collected from a human donor in good health. Input material: non-Treg CD4+ T cells sorted from blood. The gene calls are TRBV7-2 and TRBJ1-2, with a possible D match to TRBD1 (5 bases). CDR3 region: CASSLGTNYGYTF. CDR3 bases: TGTGCCAGCAGCTTAGGGACAAACTATGGCTACACCTTC.